This T cell receptor beta chain is drawn from a study of cytomegalovirus exposure and HLA in healthy donors. V lost 3 bases, J lost 7 bases, and 11 bases stayed unmatched. Germline V gene data show CDR1 as SGHRS and CDR2 as YFSETQ. CDR3 size: 16 residues. The PCR contained 60 Vbeta and 13 Jbeta primers. Libraries were prepared by immunoSEQ multiplex PCR; TCRdb keeps only in-frame clonotypes and omits some of them. Counted here are about 240,000 clones, 70% to 90% occurring once; the ten biggest clones make up around 0.23%. The sequenced sample was PBMCs. The V call is TRBV5-1, the J call TRBJ1-1; 11 bases fit TRBD1. The clonotype comes from a girl aged 2 to 9 in good health and CMV-seronegative. The CDR3 nucleotides are TGCGCCAGCAGCTCCCGAACTACGGGACAGGGGGGTGAAGCTTTCTTT. It is translated as CASSSRTTGQGGEAFF.